Detailed here is one T cell receptor (beta chain). What it binds is unknown. This CDR3 has 15 amino acids. Trimming took 0 bases from V and 7 from J; bases not matched to a gene: 8. Germline V gene data show CDR1 as SGHNT and CDR2 as YYREEE (reference sequence). These data belong to a study of cytomegalovirus exposure and HLA in healthy donors. Study-wide findings and caveats: Among TCR beta chains, those listed as cytomegalovirus-associated numbered about 150.

PCR used 60 Vbeta primers and 13 Jbeta primers. This table comes from immunoSEQ multiplex PCR, and its TCRdb copy is limited to in-frame clones, with some not included. The sample records around 180,000 clones, roughly 85% being singletons. The source material was PBMCs. The TCR originated in a boy between 2 and 15 years old in good health and CMV-seronegative. V usage is TRBV5-4 and J usage is TRBJ2-3, with TRBD2 matching over 7 bases. The DNA for the CDR3 is TGTGCCAGCAGCTTGGGCGGGAGAAATACAAATACGCAGTATTTT. Amino acid sequence: CASSLGGRNTNTQYF.